This TCR beta chain was identified during a study of T cells after posttransplantation cyclophosphamide. The study's findings and limits: After PTCy, TRB diversity resembled that of CNI/methotrexate controls. Skin or GI-infiltrating T cells shared few TRB sequences with blood.

V gave up 1 base and J gave up 7 bases; unmatched junction bases: 13. Germline V gene sequence: CDR1 MDHEN, CDR2 SYDVKM. The length of the CDR3 is 17 residues. Sequencing was performed with immunoSEQ multiplex PCR; in TCRdb, only in-frame clones are kept and a portion is missing. The table records 15,000 to 20,000 clones, roughly 80% of them present only once. Details on this clone: The antigen is unknown.

A marrow graft followed busulfan-fludarabine conditioning, with cyclophosphamide on days +3 and +4. The sample in question was CD8+ T cells sorted from PBMCs, obtained about 1,900 days after a stem cell transplant with posttransplant cyclophosphamide. The rearrangement joins TRBV28 to TRBJ2-7; 10 bases line up with TRBD1. The receptor's source is a female patient between 35 and 55 years old who received an allogeneic stem cell transplant from a related donor, was CMV-positive, and had no GVHD. These T cells may partly come from the graft donor. The CDR3 nucleotides are TGTGCCAGCAGTTTATCCCCCCTGACAGGGGGCGACGAAGAGCAGTACTTC. Amino acid sequence: CASSLSPLTGGDEEQYF.